This T cell receptor beta chain was found in a study of blood T cell repertoires in COVID-19. On the study more broadly: Both acute and convalescent COVID-19 samples were obtained from the United States, Italy and Spain. T cells, B-cell-depleted T cells, or PBMCs supplied cDNA or gDNA.

Per the study methods: Amplifying reference gene primers gave estimates of nucleated cell counts. Profiled with immunoSEQ multiplex PCR; TCRdb holds only in-frame clones, not every one. D and trimming were read from the DNA, whereas the V and J calls and clone size are those reported in that table. The profile shows 540,000 or so clones, roughly nine tenths of them singletons. Seattle patients were enrolled while actively infected and followed longitudinally. The ends lost 3 bases at V and 4 bases at J; junction bases unmatched: 6. This CDR3 comprises 15 residues. In germline, CDR1 is KGHSH, CDR2 LQKENI.

V is TRBV18 and J is TRBJ1-3, with 7 nucleotides matching TRBD1. The source material was peripheral blood. This sequence originates from a woman in her fifties or sixties with COVID-19, enrolled during active disease. The CDR3 loop is CASSPGQKWGNTIYF. In DNA form, the CDR3 reads TGTGCCAGCTCACCGGGACAGAAGTGGGGAAACACCATATATTTT.